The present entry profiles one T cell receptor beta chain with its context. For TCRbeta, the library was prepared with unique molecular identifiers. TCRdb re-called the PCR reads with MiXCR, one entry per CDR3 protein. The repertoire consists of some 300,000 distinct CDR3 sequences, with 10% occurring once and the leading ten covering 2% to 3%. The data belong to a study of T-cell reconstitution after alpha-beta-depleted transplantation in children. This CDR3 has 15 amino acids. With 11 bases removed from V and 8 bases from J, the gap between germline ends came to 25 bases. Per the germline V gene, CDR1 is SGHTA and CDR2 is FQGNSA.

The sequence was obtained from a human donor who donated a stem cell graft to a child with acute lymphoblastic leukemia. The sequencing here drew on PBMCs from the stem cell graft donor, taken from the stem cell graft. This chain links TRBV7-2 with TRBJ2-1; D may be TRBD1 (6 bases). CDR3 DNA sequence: TGTGCCGGGGGAGAAGGGGGACCGCCTTTGTATGAGCAGTTCTTC. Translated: CAGGEGGPPLYEQFF. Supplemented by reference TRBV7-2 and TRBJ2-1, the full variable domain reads GAGVSQSPSNKVTEKGKDVELRCDPISGHTALYWYRQSLGQGLEFLIYFQGNSAPDKSGLPSDRFSAERTGGSVSTLTIQRTQQEDSAVYLCAGGEGGPPLYEQFFGPGTRLTVL.